This T cell receptor beta chain was retrieved from a study of follicular helper T cells after annual influenza vaccination. Study overall: Days 0, 7 and 28 post-vaccination were the blood draw times. Across the 2013-2014, 2014-2015 and 2015-2016 vaccination seasons, some subjects were resampled. Whole-study results and caveats: Most later recoveries of Day 7 ICOS+CD38+ clones were ICOS-CD38- cTfh.

V lost 0 bases and J lost 3, with 15 bases in between. The CDR3 is 16 amino acids. Germline loops: CDR1 SGHRS, CDR2 YFSETQ. Regarding time point: 2015-2016 season, 7 days after influenza vaccination. Sorted blood CD4 subsets were sequenced before and after adults received seasonal inactivated influenza vaccine. With regard to this clone: Its antigen remains unidentified.

Sequencing was performed with immunoSEQ multiplex PCR; in TCRdb, only in-frame clones are kept and a portion is missing. The top ten clones hold 0.47% of a sample with roughly 9,300 clones, approximately 81% of them seen once. The chain employs TRBV5-1 and TRBJ1-1, with D possibly TRBD1 on 6 matching bases. The specimen was CXCR5+ CD38- circulating T follicular helper cells from blood, collected 7 days after influenza vaccination. Subset noted: circulating Tfh, non-naive CD4+CXCR5+PD-1+ (ICOS+CD38+ or ICOS-CD38-). The receptor was derived from an adult who received the influenza vaccine. The CDR3 is CASSLGSGGADTEAFF. In DNA, the CDR3 is TGCGCCAGCAGCTTGGGAAGCGGGGGCGCGGACACTGAAGCTTTCTTT.